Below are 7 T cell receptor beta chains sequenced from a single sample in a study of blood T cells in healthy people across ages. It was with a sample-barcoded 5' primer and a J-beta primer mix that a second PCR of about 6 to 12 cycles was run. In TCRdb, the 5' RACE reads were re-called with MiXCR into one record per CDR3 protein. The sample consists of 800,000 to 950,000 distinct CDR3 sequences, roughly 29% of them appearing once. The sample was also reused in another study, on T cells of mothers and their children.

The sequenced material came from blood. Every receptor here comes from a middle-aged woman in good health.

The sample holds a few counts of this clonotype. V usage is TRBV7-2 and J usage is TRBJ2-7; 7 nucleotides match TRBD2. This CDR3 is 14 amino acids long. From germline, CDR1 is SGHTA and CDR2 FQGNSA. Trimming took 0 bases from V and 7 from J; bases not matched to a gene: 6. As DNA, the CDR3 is TGTGCCAGCAGCTTAGCGCGGATCGGGGGGGAGCAGTACTTC. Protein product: CASSLARIGGEQYF.

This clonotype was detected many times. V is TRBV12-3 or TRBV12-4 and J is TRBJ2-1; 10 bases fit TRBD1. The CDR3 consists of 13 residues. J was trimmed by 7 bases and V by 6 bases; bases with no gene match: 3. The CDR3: CASSGTGVNEQFF. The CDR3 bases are TGTGCCAGCAGCGGGACAGGGGTTAATGAGCAGTTCTTC.

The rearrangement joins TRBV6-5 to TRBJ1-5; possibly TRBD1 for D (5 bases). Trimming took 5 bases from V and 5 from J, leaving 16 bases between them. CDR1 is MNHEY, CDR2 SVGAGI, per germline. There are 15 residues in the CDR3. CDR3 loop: CASSAGTSPDQPQHF. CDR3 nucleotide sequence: TGTGCCAGCAGTGCAGGGACCTCACCTGATCAGCCCCAGCATTTT.

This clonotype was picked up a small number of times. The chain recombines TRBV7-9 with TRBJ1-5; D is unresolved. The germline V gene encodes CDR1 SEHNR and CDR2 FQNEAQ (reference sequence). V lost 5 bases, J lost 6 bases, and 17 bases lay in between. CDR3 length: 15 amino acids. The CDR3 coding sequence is TGTGCCAGCAGCCCCCGGTCGGCCCCCGGTCAGCCCCAGCATTTT. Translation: CASSPRSAPGQPQHF.

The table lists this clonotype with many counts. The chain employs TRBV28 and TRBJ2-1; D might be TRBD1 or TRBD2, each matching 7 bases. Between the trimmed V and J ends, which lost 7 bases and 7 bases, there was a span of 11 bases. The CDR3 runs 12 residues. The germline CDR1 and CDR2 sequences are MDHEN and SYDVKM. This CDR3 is CASTRGGNEQFF. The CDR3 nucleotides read TGTGCCAGCACCAGGGGGGGGAATGAGCAGTTCTTC.

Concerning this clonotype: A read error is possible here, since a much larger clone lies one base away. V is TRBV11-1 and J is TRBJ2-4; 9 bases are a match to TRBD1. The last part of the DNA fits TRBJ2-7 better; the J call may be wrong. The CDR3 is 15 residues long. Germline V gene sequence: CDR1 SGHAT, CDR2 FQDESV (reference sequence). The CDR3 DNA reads TGTGCCAGCAACCCCCGAGGACAGGGGCGCTACGAGCAGTACTTC. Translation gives CASNPRGQGRYEQYF.

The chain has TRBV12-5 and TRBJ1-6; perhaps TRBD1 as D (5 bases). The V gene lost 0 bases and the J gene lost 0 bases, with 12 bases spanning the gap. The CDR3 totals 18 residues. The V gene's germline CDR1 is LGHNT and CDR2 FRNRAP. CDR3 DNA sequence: TGTGCTAGTGGTTTGGTACCGGGCAGGGCCTCCTATAATTCACCCCTCCACTTT. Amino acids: CASGLVPGRASYNSPLHF.